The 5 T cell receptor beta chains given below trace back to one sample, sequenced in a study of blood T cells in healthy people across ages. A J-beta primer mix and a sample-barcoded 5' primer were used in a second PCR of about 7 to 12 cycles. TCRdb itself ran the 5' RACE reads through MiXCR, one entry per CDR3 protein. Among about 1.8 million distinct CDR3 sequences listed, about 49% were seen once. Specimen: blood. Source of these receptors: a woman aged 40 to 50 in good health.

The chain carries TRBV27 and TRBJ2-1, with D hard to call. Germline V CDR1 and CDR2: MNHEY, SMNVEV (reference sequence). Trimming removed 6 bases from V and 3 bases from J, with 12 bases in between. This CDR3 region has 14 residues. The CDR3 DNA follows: TGTGCCAGCAGCATATACACAAGCTACAATGAGCAGTTCTTC. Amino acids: CASSIYTSYNEQFF.

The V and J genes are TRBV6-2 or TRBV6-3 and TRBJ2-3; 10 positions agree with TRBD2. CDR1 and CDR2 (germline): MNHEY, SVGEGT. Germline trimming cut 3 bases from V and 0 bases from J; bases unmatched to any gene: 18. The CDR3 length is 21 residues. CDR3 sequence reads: CASSYRVSGGACCDSTDTQYF. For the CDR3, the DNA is TGTGCCAGCAGTTATCGCGTAAGCGGGGGGGCCTGCTGTGATAGCACAGATACGCAGTATTTT.

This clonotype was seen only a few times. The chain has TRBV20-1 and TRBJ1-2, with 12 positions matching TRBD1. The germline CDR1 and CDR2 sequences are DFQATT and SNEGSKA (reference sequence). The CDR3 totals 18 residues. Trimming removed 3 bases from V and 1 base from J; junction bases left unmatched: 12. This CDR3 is CSASPIPGQGAYNYGYTF. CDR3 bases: TGCAGTGCTAGCCCAATACCGGGACAGGGGGCTTATAACTATGGCTACACCTTC.

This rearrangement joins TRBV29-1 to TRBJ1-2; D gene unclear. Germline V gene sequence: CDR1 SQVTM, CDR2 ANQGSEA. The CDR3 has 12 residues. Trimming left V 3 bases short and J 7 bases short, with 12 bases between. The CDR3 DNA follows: TGCAGCGTTGATTGCAGGAATGGTGGCTACACCTTC. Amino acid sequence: CSVDCRNGGYTF.

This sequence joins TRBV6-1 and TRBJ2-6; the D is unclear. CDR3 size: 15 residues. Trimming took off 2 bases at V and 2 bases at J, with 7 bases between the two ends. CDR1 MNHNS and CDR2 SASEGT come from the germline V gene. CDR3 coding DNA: TGTGCCAGCAGTGAAAATTTCGCTGGGGCCAACGTCCTGACTTTC. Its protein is CASSENFAGANVLTF.